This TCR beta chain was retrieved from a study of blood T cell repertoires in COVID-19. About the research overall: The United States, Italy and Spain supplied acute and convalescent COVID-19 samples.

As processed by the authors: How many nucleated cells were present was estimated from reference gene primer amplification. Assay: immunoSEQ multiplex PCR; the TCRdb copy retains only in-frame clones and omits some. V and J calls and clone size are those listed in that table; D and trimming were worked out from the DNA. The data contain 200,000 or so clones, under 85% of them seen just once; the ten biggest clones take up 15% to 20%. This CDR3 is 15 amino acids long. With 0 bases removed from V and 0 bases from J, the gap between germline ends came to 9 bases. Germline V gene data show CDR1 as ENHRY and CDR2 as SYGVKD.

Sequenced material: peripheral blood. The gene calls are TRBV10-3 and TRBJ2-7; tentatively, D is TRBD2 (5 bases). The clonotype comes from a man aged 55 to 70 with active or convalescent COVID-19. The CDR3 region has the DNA TGTGCCATCAGTGAGTCGGAGGATATCTCCTACGAGCAGTACTTC. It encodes CAISESEDISYEQYF.